A selection of T cell receptor beta chains follows, all from one sample in a study of cytomegalovirus exposure and HLA in healthy donors. The protocol was immunoSEQ multiplex PCR, while the TCRdb copy is restricted to in-frame clones and leaves out a portion. The table shows 55,000 or so clones, with around three quarters occurring only once. What was sequenced was PBMCs. The receptors derive from a female donor in good health and CMV-seronegative. Both conserved end residues are part of each CDR3. A D gene is named only where the DNA matches it firmly. Clone size is given for some rows only: seen once, a few or many times, or a class if the clone is expanded.

V gene	J gene	clone size	D gene	CDR3 protein	CDR3 DNA
TRBV30	TRBJ2-7	NA	NA	CAWAQGIGYEQYF	TGTGCCTGGGCTCAGGGGATAGGATACGAGCAGTACTTC
TRBV4-2	TRBJ2-7	NA	NA	CASSQKTGMGLHEQYF	TGTGCCAGCAGCCAGAAGACAGGTATGGGCCTTCACGAGCAGTACTTC
TRBV9	TRBJ2-2	NA	TRBD1	CASSVWDRGWSTGELFF	TGTGCCAGCAGCGTCTGGGACAGGGGTTGGAGCACCGGGGAGCTGTTTTTT
TRBV11-1	TRBJ2-7	NA	NA	CASSPVRGEQYF	TGTGCCAGCAGCCCGGTGCGGGGTGAGCAGTACTTC
TRBV7-8	TRBJ1-2	NA	TRBD1	CASSLWDRNYGYTF	TGTGCCAGCAGCTTATGGGACAGGAACTATGGCTACACCTTC
TRBV6-1	TRBJ1-1	NA	NA	CASSEFGGTEAFF	TGTGCCAGCAGTGAATTCGGGGGCACTGAAGCTTTCTTT
TRBV14	TRBJ1-4	NA	NA	CASSHSEEKLFF	TGTGCCAGCAGCCACAGCGAAGAAAAACTGTTTTTT
TRBV7-2	TRBJ1-2	once	NA	CASSLRTVSYGYTF	TGTGCCAGCAGCTTACGGACAGTTTCCTATGGCTACACCTTC
TRBV6-5	TRBJ1-4	NA	NA	CASRPRDKASGLFF	TGTGCCAGCAGGCCCCGGGACAAGGCTTCGGGACTGTTTTTT
TRBV2	TRBJ1-4	once	TRBD1	CASRARGLTNEKLFF	TGTGCCAGCAGGGCCAGGGGGCTTACTAATGAAAAACTGTTTTTT
TRBV5-6	TRBJ1-1	NA	NA	CASSLLTGHEAFF	TGTGCCAGCAGCTTGCTTACAGGGCATGAAGCTTTCTTT
TRBV5-4	TRBJ2-2	NA	TRBD2	CASSFAGGASGELFF	TGTGCCAGCAGCTTTGCGGGGGGGGCGTCCGGGGAGCTGTTTTTT
TRBV11-2	TRBJ1-2	NA	TRBD1	CASSFGTVFNPNYGYTF	TGTGCCAGCAGCTTCGGGACAGTATTTAATCCTAACTATGGCTACACCTTC
TRBV9	TRBJ2-2	NA	TRBD2	CASSPGSGGYTGELFF	TGTGCCAGCAGCCCCGGGAGCGGGGGGTACACCGGGGAGCTGTTTTTT
TRBV5-1	TRBJ2-5	NA	TRBD2	CASSLTTGGGQETQYF	TGCGCCAGCAGCTTGACTACGGGGGGGGGTCAAGAGACCCAGTACTTC
TRBV5-4	TRBJ2-3	NA	NA	CASSLTPGPQQYF	TGTGCCAGCAGCTTGACTCCAGGGCCCCAGCAGTATTTT
TRBV6-5	TRBJ1-1	NA	TRBD1	CASSRQGLMNTEAFF	TGTGCCAGCAGTCGACAGGGCCTCATGAACACTGAAGCTTTCTTT